Described below is a single T cell receptor (beta chain) sequence and its context. Losses at the gene ends were 0 bases for V and 2 bases for J; bases not matched to a gene: 7. The CDR3 totals 17 residues. Germline CDR1 and CDR2: SGDLS and YYNGEE. The data were obtained in a study of blood T cell repertoires in COVID-19. Per the authors' pipeline: Reference gene primer amplification gave nucleated cell count estimates. Data came from immunoSEQ multiplex PCR; TCRdb stores just in-frame clones and leaves some out. That table is the source of V, J and clone size, and D and trimming were worked out from the DNA. This table holds 150,000 to 200,000 clones, around 80% found once.

Sample: peripheral blood. The TCR sequence derives from a woman aged 80 or older with acute or convalescent COVID-19. This chain connects TRBV9 to TRBJ2-1, with TRBD2 matching over 8 bases. CDR3 amino acids: CASSVDLIAGTYNEQFF. The DNA of the CDR3 is TGTGCCAGCAGCGTAGACCTGATAGCGGGAACCTACAATGAGCAGTTCTTC.